The 4 T cell receptor beta chains presented below share a single source sample, sequenced in a study of CD4+ T cells in melanoma. This table comes from immunoSEQ multiplex PCR, and its TCRdb copy is limited to in-frame clones, with some not included. This table holds more than 13,000 clones, 62% found once. Input material: cells from a culture (not recorded whether cultured in vitro). The source is a human donor with melanoma.

The rearrangement joins TRBV5-1 to TRBJ2-3, with TRBD2 matching 12 bases. The CDR3 consists of 18 residues. The V gene's germline CDR1 is SGHRS and CDR2 YFSETQ. Trimming removed 1 base from V and 3 bases from J; junction bases left unmatched: 9. The CDR3 DNA is TGCGCCAGCAGCTTGCGGCCCGCTAGCGGGGGGGTTACAGATACGCAGTATTTT. Encoded protein: CASSLRPASGGVTDTQYF.

The chain joins TRBV19 to TRBJ2-3; 8 bases match TRBD2. Trimming at V came to 10 bases and at J to 5 bases, leaving 8 bases not matched to a gene. Germline CDR1 LNHDA, CDR2 SQIVND (reference sequence). The CDR3 loop spans 13 amino acids. CDR3 coding DNA: TGTGCCACCCGGGGGGGCAACGGAGATACGCAGTATTTT. Protein product: CATRGGNGDTQYF.

The chain links TRBV6-5 to TRBJ1-1; the D is unclear. This CDR3 has 13 residues. V shed 2 bases and J shed 4 bases, with 8 bases lying between them. Looked up from germline, CDR1 is MNHEY and CDR2 is SVGAGI. The CDR3 loop reads CASSYHRSTEAFF. The DNA of the CDR3 is TGTGCCAGCAGTTACCATAGGAGCACTGAAGCTTTCTTT.

The V gene is TRBV6-1, the J gene TRBJ2-7; 9 bases align to TRBD1. The CDR3 runs to 15 residues. The trim removed 6 bases at V and 4 bases at J, leaving 10 bases unmatched. Germline V gene data show CDR1 as MNHNS and CDR2 as SASEGT. This CDR3 is CASRDTGGRSYEQYF. CDR3 coding DNA: TGTGCCAGCAGGGACACAGGGGGCAGGAGTTACGAGCAGTACTTC.